The 21 T cell receptor beta chains below all came from one sample that was sequenced in a study of patients and donors after allogeneic stem cell transplantation. Via MiXCR, TCRdb re-called the RT-PCR reads, giving one row per CDR3 protein. The repertoire holds roughly 880,000 distinct CDR3 sequences, with over 15% as singletons. The sequencing sample was made of blood, either unsorted or a sorted T cell fraction (not recorded which). These receptors came from a human donor who was either an allogeneic HSCT recipient or a stem cell or donor lymphocyte infusion donor (not recorded which). It is not recorded whose cells these are; they may come from a transplant donor.

The chain has TRBV29-1 and TRBJ1-2, with 10 bases matching TRBD1. Germline V gives CDR1 SQVTM, CDR2 ANQGSEA. The CDR3 runs 13 residues. The V segment lost 5 bases and the J segment 14 bases; nucleotides outside the gene matches: 14. The CDR3 loop reads CSVFRQGAASETF. CDR3 coding DNA: TGCAGCGTTTTCCGACAGGGGGCGGCCTCGGAGACCTTC.

This clonotype was seen at least ten times. The V and J genes are TRBV7-2 and TRBJ2-7; D remains unclear. Deletions cut 5 bases from V and 2 bases from J, with 13 bases between. Germline CDR1 is SGHTA and CDR2 is FQGNSA. The CDR3 is made up of 14 amino acids. The CDR3 nucleotides are TGTGCCAGCAGCGCCCGCTTTAGAGCCTACGAGCAGTACTTC. Protein: CASSARFRAYEQYF.

A few counts support this clonotype. J is TRBJ2-7 and V is TRBV4-2; 7 positions agree with TRBD1. The CDR3 sequence is 13 residues long. V dropped 8 bases and J dropped 1; count of bases not matched to a gene: 5. In germline, CDR1 is LGHNA, CDR2 YNFKEQ. The CDR3 reads CASSGQASYEQYF. The CDR3 DNA reads as TGTGCCAGCTCTGGACAGGCTTCCTACGAGCAGTACTTC.

This clonotype has more than one count but fewer than ten. This chain joins TRBV15 and TRBJ1-4, with TRBD1 matching 9 bases. Germline CDR1 reads LNHNV; CDR2 reads YYDKDF (reference sequence). The CDR3 consists of 15 residues. V dropped 1 base and J dropped 5; count of bases not matched to a gene: 2. CDR3 amino acids: CATSRADRGNEKLFF. The CDR3, as DNA: TGTGCCACCAGCAGAGCAGACAGGGGGAATGAAAAACTGTTTTTT. Looking up the rest from reference TRBV15 and TRBJ1-4 gives the full variable domain: DAMVIQNPRYQVTQFGKPVTLSCSQTLNHNVMYWYQQKSSQAPKLLFHYYDKDFNNEADTPDNFQSRRPNTSFCFLDIRSPGLGDTAMYLCATSRADRGNEKLFFGSGTQLSVL.

This chain's CDR3 is CASSTGTSGKYDNEQFF. Written as DNA, the CDR3 is TGTGCCAGCAGCACGGGGACTAGCGGGAAGTATGACAATGAGCAGTTCTTC. This chain links TRBV7-8 with TRBJ2-1, with 13 bases lining up with TRBD2. V shed 5 bases, J shed 5 bases, and the junction held 9 bases outside the gene matches. Germline loops: CDR1 SGHVS, CDR2 FQNEAQ. The CDR3 is 17 amino acids.

At least ten counts were recorded for this clonotype. This sequence joins TRBV6-5 and TRBJ2-7, with D possibly matching TRBD1 (6 bases). The germline gives CDR1 MNHEY, CDR2 SVGAGI. The CDR3 has 15 amino acids. Trimming pared 4 bases from V and 2 bases from J, leaving 15 bases between. The CDR3 here is CASSSTGLGTYEQYF. CDR3 DNA: TGTGCCAGCAGTTCGACAGGTTTGGGGACCTACGAGCAGTACTTC.

Many counts were recorded for this clonotype. The rearrangement links TRBV12-3 or TRBV12-4 to TRBJ1-1; D is uncertain. V lost 0 bases and J 7 bases, leaving 9 bases between the germline ends. The CDR3 is made up of 13 amino acids. The chain's CDR3 is CASSLALVSEAFF. In DNA, the CDR3 is TGTGCCAGCAGTTTAGCGCTAGTCAGTGAAGCTTTCTTT.

The rearrangement links TRBV27 to TRBJ2-7; D is unresolved. The germline V gene has CDR1 MNHEY and CDR2 SMNVEV (reference sequence). The CDR3 is made up of 13 amino acids. Trimming removed 6 bases from V and 2 bases from J, with 11 bases in between. The CDR3 DNA reads as TGTGCCAGCAGAGTGACACCGACCTACGAGCAGTACTTC. Protein: CASRVTPTYEQYF.

The table lists this clonotype with a few counts. V usage is TRBV20-1 and J usage is TRBJ2-7; 7 nucleotides align to TRBD1. There are 15 residues in the CDR3. Germline CDR1 reads DFQATT; CDR2 reads SNEGSKA (reference sequence). The ends lost 4 bases at V and 0 bases at J; junction bases unmatched: 9. The CDR3 region has the DNA TGCAGTGCTAACGAGGGACAGAGAAACTCCTACGAGCAGTACTTC. This encodes CSANEGQRNSYEQYF.

In this sample, this clonotype turned up a few times. The chain couples TRBV21-1 to TRBJ2-7; the table names TRBD1, a call not compared with the DNA. TRBV21-1 is assigned pseudogene status. The CDR3 sequence is 16 residues long. CDR3 amino acids: CASSRASGTGAYEQYF. The CDR3 DNA follows: TGTGCCAGCAGCAGAGCATCCGGGACAGGAGCCTACGAGCAGTACTTC.

This clonotype was counted a few times. The rearrangement links TRBV20-1 to TRBJ2-4; perhaps TRBD1 as D (6 bases). The CDR3 has 17 amino acids. Germline loops: CDR1 DFQATT, CDR2 SNEGSKA (reference sequence). The V and J ends lost 4 bases and 0 bases respectively, with 19 bases between them. The CDR3 spells CSAKKTQGPGAKNIQYF. The CDR3 nucleotides are TGCAGTGCTAAAAAAACACAGGGTCCCGGAGCCAAAAACATTCAGTACTTC.

The V gene is TRBV30, the J gene TRBJ1-5; D is perhaps TRBD1 (5 bases). Germline V gene sequence: CDR1 GTSNPN, CDR2 SVGIG (reference sequence). This CDR3 has 13 residues. V dropped 2 bases and J dropped 9 bases, with 14 bases sitting between them. The CDR3 DNA reads TGTGCCTGGAGTCCGGGGCCTGGTGGGCCCCAGCATTTT. Residues: CAWSPGPGGPQHF. The full variable domain, in which reference TRBV30 and TRBJ1-5 provide the parts outside the CDR3, is SQTIHQWPATLVQPVGSPLSLECTVEGTSNPNLYWYRQAAGRGLQLLFYSVGIGQISSEVPQNLSASRPQDRQFILSSKKLLLSDSGFYLCAWSPGPGGPQHFGDGTRLSIL.

In its sample, this clonotype was seen a few times. The chain carries TRBV12-3 or TRBV12-4 and TRBJ2-1; 7 bases agree with TRBD1. Trimming cost V 5 bases and J 14 bases; bases outside gene matches: 18. The CDR3 totals 15 residues. CDR3 region: CASSGTDRVGAQKFF. In DNA, the CDR3 is TGTGCCAGCAGTGGGACAGATAGGGTGGGGGCCCAGAAGTTCTTC.

The table lists this clonotype with many counts. The chain uses TRBV5-1 and TRBJ2-2; a weak D match, TRBD1 (5 bases). The V gene lost 2 bases and the J gene lost 3 bases, with 11 bases spanning the gap. This CDR3 contains 15 residues. Germline CDR1 reads SGHRS; CDR2 reads YFSETQ. In nucleotides, the CDR3 is TGCGCCAGCAGCTTCCAGCGCAGGGACACCGGGGAGCTGTTTTTT. This codes for CASSFQRRDTGELFF.

CDR3 loop: CAWTKGNTEAFF. The DNA of the CDR3 is TGTGCCTGGACCAAGGGGAACACTGAAGCTTTCTTT. The chain joins TRBV30 to TRBJ1-1; D call uncertain. Trimming left V 4 bases short and J 1 base short, with 7 bases between. The CDR3 contains 12 residues. The germline CDR1 and CDR2 sequences are GTSNPN and SVGIG (reference sequence).

The table lists this clonotype with many counts. The CDR3 is CAISEMRTYEQYF. CDR3 DNA sequence: TGTGCCATCAGTGAGATGCGGACTTACGAGCAGTACTTC. The chain combines TRBV10-3 with TRBJ2-7; tentatively, D is TRBD2 (5 bases). The CDR3 is made up of 13 amino acids. Per germline, CDR1 ENHRY and CDR2 SYGVKD. V dropped 2 bases and J dropped 4 bases, with 9 bases sitting between them.

The chain has TRBV20-1 and TRBJ2-1; 11 bases map to TRBD2. There are 15 residues in the CDR3. V shed 2 bases, J shed 7 bases, and the junction held 7 bases outside the gene matches. Germline CDR1 and CDR2: DFQATT and SNEGSKA (reference sequence). The CDR3 DNA is TGCAGTGCTAGACGGCTAGCGGGAGGACATAATGAGCAGTTCTTC. Encoded protein: CSARRLAGGHNEQFF.

This clonotype was found a few times. The genes are TRBV7-9 and TRBJ2-1; TRBD1 matches 8 bases. The CDR3 extends over 14 amino acids. V was clipped by 5 bases and J by 6 bases; unmatched bases: 6. Looked up from germline, CDR1 is SEHNR and CDR2 is FQNEAQ (reference sequence). In DNA, the CDR3 is TGTGCCAGCAGCACATGGACAGGGACCAATGAGCAGTTCTTC. Translated: CASSTWTGTNEQFF.

There are many counts of this clonotype. The chain carries TRBV29-1 and TRBJ2-5; TRBD1 matches 9 bases. CDR1 and CDR2 from the germline V gene are SQVTM and ANQGSEA. Trimming removed 2 bases from V and 5 bases from J; junction bases left unmatched: 6. The CDR3 sequence is 14 residues long. The CDR3 nucleotides read TGCAGCGTTGAAACAGGGACAGGGAGGGAGACCCAGTACTTC. Translated, it gives CSVETGTGRETQYF.

The rearrangement uses TRBV5-1 and TRBJ2-5, with no clear D. Germline V gene lookup returns CDR1 SGHRS and CDR2 YFSETQ. V was shortened by 2 bases and J by 5 bases, with 22 bases between the two germline ends. CDR3 length equals 17 residues. In DNA, the CDR3 is TGCGCCAGCAGCTTTGCGGTCCCATCTGTCAGTGGGGAGACCCAGTACTTC. It is translated as CASSFAVPSVSGETQYF.

A few counts support this clonotype. The chain joins TRBV12-3 or TRBV12-4 to TRBJ1-6, with D possibly being TRBD1 (5 bases). The V and J ends lost 5 bases and 9 bases respectively, with 17 bases between them. The CDR3 covers 15 residues. The CDR3 protein is CASSNSGTRRSPLHF. The CDR3 DNA follows: TGTGCCAGCAGTAATTCCGGGACGAGACGTTCACCCCTCCACTTT.